A selection of T cell receptor beta chains follows, all from one sample in a study of blood T cells in healthy people across ages. TCRdb reanalysed the 5' RACE reads using MiXCR and keeps one entry per CDR3 protein. This table has about 1.4 million distinct CDR3 sequences, approximately 59% appearing once. The sequenced sample consisted of blood. The receptors shown here come from a man in his late teens or twenties in good health. Each CDR3 is given with its conserved first and last residue. A D gene is named only where the DNA matches it firmly. A clone size is listed for some rows: how often the clone was seen (once, few, many), or a class if it is expanded.

v_call	d_call	clone_size	j_call	cdr3_nt	cdr3_aa
TRBV7-9	.	.	TRBJ1-2	TGTGCCAGCAGCTTAACTCGACAGGAACATAACTATGGCTACACCTTC	CASSLTRQEHNYGYTF
TRBV7-9	.	.	TRBJ2-7	TGTGCCAGCAGCCAGTCCAACTCCAACTACGAGCAGTACTTC	CASSQSNSNYEQYF
TRBV5-1	.	few	TRBJ2-3	TGCGCCAGCAGCCCGCAAATCAGGGACTGGTATGGAACAGATACGCAGTATTTT	CASSPQIRDWYGTDTQYF
TRBV14	.	few	TRBJ1-4	TGTGCCAGCAGCCAAGATGGCAGGGGATACGGAGAAAAACTGTTTTTT	CASSQDGRGYGEKLFF
TRBV14	TRBD2	.	TRBJ2-1	TGTGCCAGCAGCCTTCTTGGGGGACTAGCGGACAATGAGCAGTTCTTC	CASSLLGGLADNEQFF
TRBV21-1	.	.	TRBJ1-1	TGTGCCAGCAGCAAAGGGGGAGCGTTGTGTGAAGCTTTCTTT	CASSKGGALCEAFF
TRBV6-2/TRBV6-3	TRBD1	.	TRBJ1-6	TGTGCCAGCAGTTCGGCCGGGACAGGGATTCGGTATAATTCACCCCTCCACTTT	CASSSAGTGIRYNSPLHF
TRBV6-1	.	.	TRBJ1-2	TGTGCCAGCATCCTAATGGGGTCTAACTATGGCTACACCTTC	CASILMGSNYGYTF
TRBV30	TRBD1	.	TRBJ1-2	TGTGCCTGGAGTGTCGGACAGGGCTCTGGCTACACCTTC	CAWSVGQGSGYTF
TRBV20-1	.	few	TRBJ2-3	TGCAGTGCTAGAGCGGGGTTGGTTACAGATACGCAGTATTTT	CSARAGLVTDTQYF
TRBV4-3	.	.	TRBJ1-2	TGCGCCAGCAGTTTTAAAGGATTTGATGGCTACACCTTC	CASSFKGFDGYTF
TRBV6-6	.	.	TRBJ1-1	TGTGCCAGCAGTGGCAGGGTGATGAACACTGAAGCTTTCTTT	CASSGRVMNTEAFF
TRBV21-1	.	few	TRBJ2-3	TGTGCCAGCAGCAAAGTTTCCACTAGCGGCACAGATACGCAGTATTTT	CASSKVSTSGTDTQYF
TRBV7-9	.	.	TRBJ2-2	TGTGCCAGCGTACCCGGGACAAAGACCGGGGAGCTGTTTTTT	CASVPGTKTGELFF
TRBV28	.	.	TRBJ2-1	TGTGCCAGCAGTTTAGAACGGGGCGGTTTCGCTGAGCAGTTCTTC	CASSLERGGFAEQFF
TRBV10-3	.	.	TRBJ2-4	TGTGCCATCAGTGAGGGACTTCCGGCAGACAAAAACATTCAGTACTTC	CAISEGLPADKNIQYF
TRBV6-2/TRBV6-3	.	.	TRBJ2-1	TGTGCCAGCAGTACGGGTCTCAAGCATGAGCAGTTCTTC	CASSTGLKHEQFF
TRBV24-1	.	.	TRBJ2-3	TGTGCCACCAGTGACTATATCACAGAGAGCCCCACAGATACGCAGTATTTT	CATSDYITESPTDTQYF
TRBV7-9	.	few	TRBJ1-2	TGTGCCAGCAGCTCACCTCTGGGTAGATCCTATGGCTACACCTTC	CASSSPLGRSYGYTF
TRBV12-3/TRBV12-4	TRBD1	.	TRBJ2-4	TGTGCCAGCAGCCCAGGGGGGACAGGTCTCACTATGTACTTC	CASSPGGTGLTMYF
TRBV6-5	TRBD2	.	TRBJ2-3	TGTGCCAGCAGTTACTCGAAGGTAGCGGGGTACGGAGTTGCAGATACGCAGTATTTT	CASSYSKVAGYGVADTQYF
TRBV20-1	.	few	TRBJ1-4	TGCAGTGCTAGAGATCCGAGAAGATCGGGTGAAAAACTGTTTTTT	CSARDPRRSGEKLFF
TRBV18	.	.	TRBJ1-4	TGTGCCAGCTCCCGGGGGCCCGGAGGAAAACTGTTTTTT	CASSRGPGGKLFF
TRBV6-6	.	.	TRBJ1-2	TGTGCCAGCAGTTATTACGGGACTGATCCTTTGGCGTACACCTTC	CASSYYGTDPLAYTF
TRBV2	TRBD1	.	TRBJ1-2	TGTGCCAGCACTAGCGGACAGGGGGCCACAAACTATGGCTACACCTTC	CASTSGQGATNYGYTF
TRBV3-1	TRBD1	.	TRBJ1-4	TGTGCCAGCAGCCAACAAAGGACAGGGGTCGCTAATGAAAAACTGTTTTTT	CASSQQRTGVANEKLFF
TRBV4-3	.	.	TRBJ2-5	TGCGCCAGCAGCCAAGATCTTTCGGGTAGACAAGAGACCCAGTACTTC	CASSQDLSGRQETQYF
TRBV7-6	.	.	TRBJ2-5	TGTGCCAGCAGCTTAAGTCGGACCCAGTACTTC	CASSLSRTQYF
TRBV7-2	TRBD1	.	TRBJ1-1	TGTGCCAGCAGCTTACTACAGGGGGTAGGAACTGAAGCTTTCTTT	CASSLLQGVGTEAFF
TRBV7-9	.	few	TRBJ2-1	TGTGCCAGCAGCTTAGTTGTTCCGGATGAGCAGTTCTTC	CASSLVVPDEQFF
TRBV27	.	few	TRBJ1-2	TGTGCCAGCAGTTTGTCCAGACAGAGGGCTAACTATGGCTACACCTTC	CASSLSRQRANYGYTF
TRBV4-1	.	.	TRBJ2-7	TGCGCCAGCAGCCAAGTCCTCCAAGGGATCCCCTACGAGCAGTACTTC	CASSQVLQGIPYEQYF
TRBV2	TRBD1	.	TRBJ1-4	TGTGCCAGCAGCTACCCGGGACAGAGTAATGAAAAACTGTTTTTT	CASSYPGQSNEKLFF
TRBV29-1	TRBD1	.	TRBJ1-1	TGCAGCGGGACGGGACAGGGGGTCGTGAACACTGAAGCTTTCTTT	CSGTGQGVVNTEAFF
TRBV12-3/TRBV12-4	TRBD2	once	TRBJ2-1	TGTGCCAGCAGCCCAGGACTAGCGGGAGTCCAAGAGACCCAGTTCTTC	CASSPGLAGVQETQFF